The 16 T cell receptor beta chains reported below all come from one sample, sequenced in a study of OX40 agonist ivuxolimab in advanced cancers. TCRdb's table, derived via immunoSEQ multiplex PCR, lists solely in-frame clones and lacks some. Of 50,000 to 65,000 clones in the sample, approximately 90% were seen once. The starting material was CD4+ or CD8+ T cells sorted from blood, obtained in a trial of the OX40 agonist ivuxolimab. The receptors derive from an adult with an advanced solid tumor such as melanoma, head and neck, liver or kidney cancer.

The chain links TRBV14 to TRBJ1-2; 9 nucleotides align to TRBD1. Germline trimming cut 4 bases from V and 4 bases from J; bases unmatched to any gene: 13. The CDR3 covers 17 residues. Germline lookup yields CDR1 SGHDN and CDR2 FVKESK. The CDR3 region is CASSPLTGTGWAYGYTF. The CDR3, as DNA: TGTGCCAGCAGCCCCCTCACCGGGACAGGGTGGGCCTATGGCTACACCTTC. The variable domain in full, completed from reference TRBV14 and TRBJ1-2, reads EAGVTQFPSHSVIEKGQTVTLRCDPISGHDNLYWYRRVMGKEIKFLLHFVKESKQDESGMPNNRFLAERTGGTYSTLKVQPAELEDSGVYFCASSPLTGTGWAYGYTFGSGTRLTVV.

The chain employs TRBV28 and TRBJ2-7; perhaps TRBD2 as D (5 bases). V shed 6 bases and J shed 0 bases, with 12 bases lying between them. The germline gives CDR1 MDHEN, CDR2 SYDVKM. The CDR3 runs to 14 residues. CDR3 residues: CASSPRLNSYEQYF. The CDR3 DNA follows: TGTGCCAGCAGCCCTCGACTAAACTCCTACGAGCAGTACTTC.

This clone was counted a few times. The genes are TRBV29-1 and TRBJ2-1; D gene unclear. The CDR3 is made up of 10 amino acids. CDR1 is SQVTM and CDR2 is ANQGSEA in the germline V gene. Deletions cut 4 bases from V and 7 bases from J, with 5 bases between. This chain's CDR3 is CSVGGNEQFF. The CDR3 coding sequence is TGCAGCGTTGGGGGTAATGAGCAGTTCTTC.

V usage is TRBV7-9 and J usage is TRBJ1-5, with D maybe TRBD1 (5 bases). The germline V gene encodes CDR1 SEHNR and CDR2 FQNEAQ (reference sequence). This CDR3 comprises 14 residues. V lost 5 bases and J 0 bases, leaving 8 bases between the germline ends. CDR3 protein: CASSPRDSNQPQHF. The CDR3 coding sequence is TGTGCCAGCAGCCCCAGGGATAGCAATCAGCCCCAGCATTTT.

The chain combines TRBV6-4 with TRBJ2-2; D is possibly TRBD2 (6 bases). Deletions cut 0 bases from V and 5 bases from J, with 13 bases between. The CDR3 length is 16 residues. The germline gives CDR1 MRHNA, CDR2 SNTAGT. DNA for the CDR3: TGTGCCAGCAGTGACTCTTTCGGAGGGTTAACCGGGGAGCTGTTTTTT. Translation: CASSDSFGGLTGELFF.

This clone was counted a single time. The chain combines TRBV6-5 with TRBJ1-1; D is uncertain. The CDR3 contains 14 residues. The germline V and J ends were trimmed by 6 bases and 1 base, with 12 bases remaining between them. Germline values: CDR1 MNHEY, CDR2 SVGAGI. The CDR3 here is CASSPIDQNTEAFF. The DNA of the CDR3 is TGTGCCAGCAGCCCCATCGACCAGAACACTGAAGCTTTCTTT.

This clone appeared a single time. The rearrangement uses TRBV27 and TRBJ2-5; 14 bases fit TRBD2. Trimming took 2 bases from V and 5 from J; bases not matched to a gene: 10. Germline assignment: CDR1 MNHEY and CDR2 SMNVEV (reference sequence). The CDR3 covers 18 residues. Here the CDR3 reads CASSLRGGLAGGWETQYF. The CDR3 bases are TGTGCCAGCAGTTTAAGGGGAGGACTAGCGGGAGGTTGGGAGACCCAGTACTTC.

Only a few counts were recorded for this clone. This rearrangement joins TRBV6-5 to TRBJ2-1; tentatively, D is TRBD1 (6 bases). The V gene's germline CDR1 is MNHEY and CDR2 SVGAGI. The CDR3 spans 14 residues. Trimming removed 7 bases at V and 2 bases at J, with 12 bases between. DNA of the CDR3: TGTGCCAGCAAGACGGACAGTACCTACAATGAGCAGTTCTTC. Encoded protein: CASKTDSTYNEQFF.

The chain joins TRBV7-8 to TRBJ2-7, with 9 bases lining up with TRBD1. The CDR3 length is 15 residues. Germline V gene data show CDR1 as SGHVS and CDR2 as FQNEAQ. V shed 1 base and J 3 bases; nucleotides not matched to a gene: 4. Written as DNA, the CDR3 is TGTGCCAGCAGCTTAGGGGACAGGGAAATCTACGAGCAGTACTTC. The encoded protein is CASSLGDREIYEQYF.

The CDR3 DNA sequence: TGTGCCAGCATCTCCAGGGCAGGAACTGGAAACACCATATATTTT. This gives the protein CASISRAGTGNTIYF. This chain connects TRBV28 to TRBJ1-3, with a tentative D call TRBD1 (5 bases). Germline V gene sequence: CDR1 MDHEN, CDR2 SYDVKM. The V and J ends lost 7 bases and 2 bases respectively, with 15 bases between them. CDR3 length equals 15 residues. Using reference TRBV28 and TRBJ1-3 for the parts outside the CDR3, the full variable domain is DVKVTQSSRYLVKRTGEKVFLECVQDMDHENMFWYRQDPGLGLRLIYFSYDVKMKEKGDIPEGYSVSREKKERFSLILESASTNQTSMYLCASISRAGTGNTIYFGEGSWLTVV.

The CDR3 sequence: CASSIADSAYEQYF. The DNA of the CDR3 is TGTGCCAGTAGTATAGCAGACAGCGCCTACGAGCAGTACTTC. This chain links TRBV19 with TRBJ2-7; perhaps TRBD1 as D (5 bases). Trimming pared 1 base from V and 2 bases from J, leaving 9 bases between. Germline CDR1 is LNHDA and CDR2 is SQIVND (reference sequence). This CDR3 is built from 14 residues.

This clone came up a few times. This chain links TRBV19 with TRBJ2-1; D might be TRBD2 (6 bases). The CDR3 has 15 amino acids. Trimming took 3 bases from V and 1 from J, leaving 10 bases between them. The germline V gene encodes CDR1 LNHDA and CDR2 SQIVND (reference sequence). CDR3 in amino acids: CASSITDYSYNEQFF. The CDR3 DNA reads as TGTGCCAGTAGTATTACGGACTATTCCTACAATGAGCAGTTCTTC. The full variable domain, with the rest looked up from reference TRBV19 and TRBJ2-1, is DGGITQSPKYLFRKEGQNVTLSCEQNLNHDAMYWYRQDPGQGLRLIYYSQIVNDFQKGDIAEGYSVSREKKESFPLTVTSAQKNPTAFYLCASSITDYSYNEQFFGPGTRLTVL.

This clone was detected once. The chain employs TRBV7-9 and TRBJ2-7, with D perhaps TRBD1 (6 bases). Trimming left V 2 bases short and J 2 bases short, with 16 bases between. Germline V gene lookup returns CDR1 SEHNR and CDR2 FQNEAQ (reference sequence). The CDR3 length is 16 residues. The chain's CDR3 is CASSLTLTDRPYEQYF. CDR3 DNA: TGTGCCAGCAGCTTAACCCTCACCGACAGGCCCTACGAGCAGTACTTC.

The genes are TRBV25-1 and TRBJ1-6; no clear D gene. Germline V lookup: CDR1 MGHDK, CDR2 SYGVNS. This CDR3 contains 12 residues. V dropped 1 base and J dropped 9 bases, with 4 bases sitting between them. The CDR3 spells CASSESFSPLHF. CDR3 coding DNA: TGTGCCAGCAGTGAATCATTTTCACCCCTCCACTTT.

V and J are TRBV4-3 and TRBJ2-7; possible D gene TRBD1, 6 bases. The CDR3 length is 16 residues. In germline, CDR1 is LGHNA, CDR2 YSLEER. Deletions cut 0 bases from V and 6 bases from J, with 18 bases between. The CDR3 sequence: CASSQDSRTVPFEQYF. The DNA for the CDR3 is TGCGCCAGCAGCCAAGATAGTAGGACAGTACCCTTCGAGCAGTACTTC.

The V and J genes are TRBV15 and TRBJ1-4; 11 bases map to TRBD1. V was clipped by 1 base and J by 0 bases; unmatched bases: 4. Germline-derived CDR1 and CDR2 are LNHNV and YYDKDF (reference sequence). The CDR3 has 18 residues. The CDR3 DNA sequence: TGTGCCACCAGCAGAGCCCCGGGACAGGGGGCAACTAATGAAAAACTGTTTTTT. Its protein product is CATSRAPGQGATNEKLFF.